This is a list of T cell receptor beta chains from one sample in a study of T cells in Graves' hyperthyroidism and ophthalmopathy. Each CDR3 protein gets one entry after TCRdb re-called the multiplex PCR reads with MiXCR. The sample lists around 400,000 distinct CDR3 sequences, around a quarter occurring once. Sequencing was performed on blood. These receptors originate from a middle-aged man with Graves' hyperthyroidism. Both conserved end residues are trimmed from each CDR3.

>TRBJ1-5|TRBV19
ASSMVVGNQPQH
>TRBJ2-5|TRBV20-1
SASQGAETQY
>TRBJ1-1|TRBV30
ASAVGRLAF
>TRBJ1-5|TRBV2
ASRLGQGANQPQH
>TRBJ2-7|TRBV3-1
ASSQGPKDYKAYEQY
>TRBJ2-7|TRBV6-1
ASRKKGLAGDEQY
>TRBJ2-7|TRBV12-3/TRBV12-4
ASSLDPTYEQY
>TRBJ1-5|TRBV28
ATIIQGFNQPQH
>TRBJ2-1|TRBV7-8
ASTLGGTVAREQF
>TRBJ1-3|TRBV7-9
ASSLRGTGNTIY